These 5 T cell receptor beta chains share one sample of origin, sequenced in a study of post-analysis software for immune sequencing data. Study-wide results and caveats: Elevated frequency relative to controls characterized four or five TRBV segments in patients, TRBV5-6, TRBV5-1 and TRBV20-1 among them.

The authors incorporated unique molecular identifiers into the TCR beta cDNA libraries. Each CDR3 protein gets one entry after TCRdb re-called the PCR reads with MiXCR. The data hold 750,000 to 900,000 distinct CDR3 sequences, with around 46% observed a single time. What these receptors recognize is not known. Sequencing was carried out using blood. These receptors all come from a girl aged 10 to 17 with multiple sclerosis.

The chain carries TRBV12-3 or TRBV12-4 and TRBJ1-5; D unclear. The CDR3 is 17 residues long. V was clipped by 7 bases and J by 1 base, with 20 bases between them. The CDR3 protein is CASTPWQAPSSNQPQHF. CDR3 nucleotides: TGTGCCAGCACCCCCTGGCAGGCCCCTTCGAGCAATCAGCCCCAGCATTTT.

The chain links TRBV20-1 to TRBJ2-1; the D gene could be TRBD1 or TRBD2 (6 bases each). The germline V gene has CDR1 DFQATT and CDR2 SNEGSKA (reference sequence). This CDR3 region has 16 residues. Trimming cost V 0 bases and J 9 bases, with 21 bases left between them. The CDR3 DNA reads TGCAGTGCTAGAGAGGTCAGGGGAGGTTGGATGTCTGAGCAGTTCTTC. Encoded protein: CSAREVRGGWMSEQFF.

CDR3: CSAIGTSGYTDTQYF. DNA of the CDR3: TGCAGTGCCATCGGGACTAGCGGATACACAGATACGCAGTATTTT. The J gene is TRBJ2-3, the V gene TRBV20-1; 11 bases match TRBD2. V shed 6 bases and J 2 bases; nucleotides not matched to a gene: 7. The CDR3 has 15 amino acids. Germline loops: CDR1 DFQATT, CDR2 SNEGSKA (reference sequence).

This clonotype was found once. The chain uses TRBV6-1 and TRBJ1-6, with D maybe TRBD1 (6 bases). CDR1 and CDR2 from the germline V gene are MNHNS and SASEGT. V was clipped by 5 bases and J by 4 bases, with 21 bases between them. The CDR3 extends over 18 amino acids. CDR3 DNA: TGTGCCAGCAGTCCGATGACAGGCCGTACCCAATATAATTCACCCCTCCACTTT. Its translation is CASSPMTGRTQYNSPLHF.

The chain joins TRBV4-2 to TRBJ2-7, with 7 bases identical to TRBD2. There are 21 residues in the CDR3. Unmatched junction bases numbered 23, after V lost 0 bases and J lost 3 bases. From germline, CDR1 is LGHNA and CDR2 YNFKEQ. The CDR3, as DNA: TGTGCCAGCAGCCAAGATCTATCACGAGAAATCCGGGACTATCCCTTCTACGAGCAGTACTTC. As protein: CASSQDLSREIRDYPFYEQYF.